The 20 T cell receptor beta chains reported below all come from one sample, sequenced in a study of Ad26.COV2.S vaccination and SARS-CoV-2 variants. The treatment is: over 15 received Ad26.COV2.S at low or high dose, single or two shots; five or six received placebo; per-sample allocation not given. Collection of samples fell on day 63 after the first vaccine or placebo injection. Clones were sequenced by immunoSEQ multiplex PCR, and TCRdb holds only the in-frame ones, with some missing. The data show 300,000 to 500,000 clones, with roughly nine tenths seen just once and approximately 3.7% held by the top ten. The sequenced sample was peripheral blood, obtained in a trial of Ad26.COV2.S vaccine versus placebo. The receptors here all came from a person aged 18-60 years who received the Ad26.COV2.S COVID-19 vaccine or a placebo.

The chain recombines TRBV6-5 with TRBJ2-7; maybe TRBD1 (5 bases). The V end was cut by 8 bases, the J end by 3 bases, with 14 bases between. Per germline, CDR1 MNHEY and CDR2 SVGAGI. The CDR3 has 13 amino acids. CDR3 DNA: TGTGCCAGCGCAAGGGGAATTTACTACGAGCAGTACTTC. This translates into CASARGIYYEQYF.

The J gene is TRBJ2-3, the V gene TRBV19, with 7 bases lining up with TRBD1. The CDR3 is 15 amino acids. V was clipped by 6 bases and J by 0 bases; unmatched bases: 6. Germline lookup yields CDR1 LNHDA and CDR2 SQIVND (reference sequence). CDR3 DNA sequence: TGTGCCAGTAGGAAGACGGGACAGAGCACAGATACGCAGTATTTT. As protein: CASRKTGQSTDTQYF.

V usage is TRBV7-2 and J usage is TRBJ1-5; a weak D match, TRBD1 (6 bases). The CDR3 runs to 14 residues. Trimming took 4 bases from V and 4 from J, leaving 11 bases between them. Germline CDR1 reads SGHTA; CDR2 reads FQGNSA. The CDR3 sequence: CASSSYRENQPQHF. The CDR3 nucleotides read TGTGCCAGCAGCTCGTACAGGGAGAATCAGCCCCAGCATTTT.

The V and J genes are TRBV6-5 and TRBJ1-5; D is undetermined. Germline CDR1 MNHEY, CDR2 SVGAGI. Trimming shortened V by 6 bases and J by 4 bases, and 16 bases separated the two germline ends. The CDR3 spans 15 residues. CDR3 protein: CASSPESSFNQPQHF. The CDR3 DNA sequence: TGTGCCAGCAGCCCGGAGTCGAGCTTTAATCAGCCCCAGCATTTT.

This rearrangement joins TRBV27 to TRBJ2-7; TRBD1 might be the D (6 bases). This CDR3 is 13 amino acids long. Germline V gene lookup returns CDR1 MNHEY and CDR2 SMNVEV (reference sequence). Trimming removed 9 bases from V and 6 bases from J, with 18 bases in between. The CDR3 DNA reads TGTGCCAGTCGAAATGGGGGCGAACTCGAGCAGTACTTC. Amino acid sequence: CASRNGGELEQYF.

As to this clone: A read error may account for a junction end that differs from germline. The genes are TRBV7-7 and TRBJ1-1; D is possibly TRBD1 (5 bases). CDR3 length: 17 residues. CDR1 and CDR2 from the germline V gene are SSHAT and FNYEAQ (reference sequence). As DNA, the CDR3 is TGTGCTAGCAGCTTGTTCCACTGGCGGGGGTTGAACACTGAAGCTTTCTTT. Amino acid sequence: CASSLFHWRGLNTEAFF.

The chain combines TRBV10-3 with TRBJ2-1, with 8 nucleotides matching TRBD1. This CDR3 region has 14 residues. Germline values: CDR1 ENHRY, CDR2 SYGVKD. The V segment lost 5 bases and the J segment 4 bases; nucleotides outside the gene matches: 4. The CDR3 DNA reads as TGTGCCATCAGTCCCAGGGACAGGTACAATGAGCAGTTCTTC. Translation: CAISPRDRYNEQFF.

This chain links TRBV5-4 with TRBJ1-6; 10 bases agree with TRBD1. J was trimmed by 10 bases and V by 4 bases; bases with no gene match: 8. This CDR3 contains 15 residues. CDR1 and CDR2 from the germline V gene are SGHNT and YYREEE (reference sequence). The DNA of the CDR3 is TGTGCCAGCAGCCCCGGGACAGGGGAAGTCTCACCCCTCCACTTT. Its translation is CASSPGTGEVSPLHF.

The V gene is TRBV4-1, the J gene TRBJ1-2; D perhaps matches TRBD1 (5 bases). Germline V lookup: CDR1 MGHRA, CDR2 YSYEKL. This CDR3 has 16 residues. Trimming pared 1 base from V and 1 base from J, leaving 13 bases between. The DNA of the CDR3 is TGCGCCAGCAGCCAAGTTACGAGGGACCATAACTATGGCTACACCTTC. This codes for CASSQVTRDHNYGYTF.

Remarks on this clone: Germline and junction disagree at one end, which may indicate a read error. The rearrangement links TRBV6-6 to TRBJ1-2; D is possibly TRBD1 (6 bases). Germline values: CDR1 MNHNY, CDR2 SVGAGI (reference sequence). The CDR3 runs to 14 residues. DNA of the CDR3: TGTGCCAGCAGTCACTCAGGGGATTTGTTTGGCTACACCTTC. It yields the protein CASSHSGDLFGYTF.

This chain connects TRBV6-5 to TRBJ1-4; TRBD1 matches 9 bases. After removal of 4 bases from V and 5 bases from J, the junction contained 2 bases not matched to a gene. Germline V gives CDR1 MNHEY, CDR2 SVGAGI. CDR3 size: 14 residues. As DNA, the CDR3 is TGTGCCAGCAGTTCCGGACAGGGGAATGAAAAACTGTTTTTT. Protein: CASSSGQGNEKLFF.

V gene TRBV6-5 combines with J gene TRBJ1-1; TRBD1 matches at 8 bases. From germline, CDR1 is MNHEY and CDR2 SVGAGI. The CDR3 extends over 12 amino acids. V was pared by 10 bases and J by 5 bases, with 6 bases of the junction left unmatched. CDR3 DNA sequence: TGTGCCACCCGACAGGGGAGGACTGAAGCTTTCTTT. Amino acids: CATRQGRTEAFF.

V is TRBV10-3 and J is TRBJ2-1; D uncertain. The germline CDR1 and CDR2 sequences are ENHRY and SYGVKD. The CDR3 contains 13 residues. The V end lost 9 bases, the J end lost 8 bases, and 17 bases lay between the germline ends. CDR3 DNA: TGTGCCATTTCCCGTCTGAATGCCGATGAGCAGTTCTTC. It codes for CAISRLNADEQFF.

The chain joins TRBV5-1 to TRBJ2-2; D perhaps matches TRBD1 (5 bases). V dropped 3 bases and J dropped 0 bases, with 9 bases sitting between them. This CDR3 contains 15 residues. Germline V gene data show CDR1 as SGHRS and CDR2 as YFSETQ. The CDR3 DNA sequence: TGCGCCAGCAGCTCGACAGTTACGAACACCGGGGAGCTGTTTTTT. The encoded protein is CASSSTVTNTGELFF.

The V call is TRBV19, the J call TRBJ1-2; possibly TRBD1 for D (6 bases). This CDR3 has 17 amino acids. Germline V CDR1 and CDR2: LNHDA, SQIVND (reference sequence). Trimming cost V 7 bases and J 3 bases, with 24 bases left between them. CDR3 region: CASNQGPRVAEDYGYTF. The DNA for the CDR3 is TGTGCCAGTAACCAGGGGCCCCGGGTGGCGGAGGACTATGGCTACACCTTC.

This clone turned up a few times. This chain connects TRBV7-8 to TRBJ1-1, with 7 bases that match TRBD1. The CDR3 sequence is 14 residues long. Germline V CDR1 and CDR2: SGHVS, FQNEAQ. The junction had 5 bases not matched to a gene; V was cut back by 1 base and J by 6 bases. The CDR3 here is CASSLVQGSSEAFF. In DNA form, the CDR3 reads TGTGCCAGCAGCTTAGTACAGGGGTCTTCTGAAGCTTTCTTT.

This rearrangement joins TRBV6-2 or TRBV6-3 to TRBJ2-6; D is uncertain. The germline V and J ends were trimmed by 4 bases and 0 bases, with 10 bases remaining between them. Looked up from germline, CDR1 is MNHEY and CDR2 is SVGEGT. The CDR3 length is 16 residues. CDR3 sequence (DNA): TGTGCCAGCAGTTCTAGGGTCCTCTCTGGGGCCAACGTCCTGACTTTC. Its translation is CASSSRVLSGANVLTF.

The chain links TRBV11-2 to TRBJ2-7; 11 bases map to TRBD2. The V and J ends lost 5 bases and 4 bases, in that order; junction bases with no gene match: 10. From germline, CDR1 is SGHAT and CDR2 FQNNGV. This CDR3 comprises 16 residues. As DNA, the CDR3 is TGTGCCAGCAGCCTGCCACTAGCGGGGGCCTTTTACGAGCAGTACTTC. Translated, it gives CASSLPLAGAFYEQYF.

The chain combines TRBV27 with TRBJ1-5; tentatively, D is TRBD1 (5 bases). CDR3 length equals 15 residues. The germline V and J ends were trimmed by 6 bases and 0 bases, with 12 bases remaining between them. Germline CDR1 is MNHEY and CDR2 is SMNVEV (reference sequence). This CDR3 is CASSNGGRSNQPQHF. The CDR3 bases are TGTGCCAGCAGCAATGGGGGTCGTAGCAATCAGCCCCAGCATTTT.

This chain connects TRBV5-4 to TRBJ2-1; 13 bases match TRBD2. The CDR3 runs 16 residues. The trim removed 4 bases at V and 8 bases at J, leaving 9 bases unmatched. Germline CDR1 and CDR2: SGHNT and YYREEE (reference sequence). CDR3 protein: CASSGRLAGGRDEQFF. CDR3 sequence (DNA): TGTGCCAGCAGCGGCAGACTAGCGGGGGGCAGGGATGAGCAGTTCTTC.